This T cell receptor beta chain was sequenced during a study of cytomegalovirus exposure and HLA in healthy donors. Study outcomes and limitations: The authors reported that TCR beta sequences could predict HLA-A and HLA-B alleles. These predictions were accurate for most subjects in the first cohort. Earlier findings revealed that most TCR beta V segments proved productive either about 87% or about 30% of the time. A link between a missense DCLRE1C variant and TCR beta V- and J-gene trimming emerged from a later analysis. Other equally common chains were less clonally expanded than HLA-associated TCR beta chains, a later analysis showed.

Use of 60 Vbeta and 13 Jbeta primers characterized the PCR. Sequencing used immunoSEQ multiplex PCR; TCRdb keeps in-frame clones, though not all of them. This sample carries about 200,000 clones, about 80% of them seen once, and the ten largest clones take less than 3.5%. V lost 3 bases to trimming and J lost 5 bases; unmatched junction nucleotides: 5. CDR1 is LGHNT, CDR2 FRNRAP, per germline. The CDR3 is made up of 15 amino acids. Regarding this clone: The antigen is unknown.

Material: PBMCs. This sequence joins TRBV12-5 and TRBJ2-1; TRBD2 matches at 9 bases. The receptor's source is a woman in her twenties or thirties in good health and CMV-seronegative. The CDR3 protein is CASGFQTSGNNEQFF. The CDR3 DNA reads TGTGCTAGTGGTTTTCAGACTAGCGGAAACAATGAGCAGTTCTTC.